The rows below give T cell receptor beta chains drawn from one sample of a study of shared clonotypes between healthy human individuals. TCRdb's table, derived via immunoSEQ multiplex PCR, lists solely in-frame clones and lacks some. The sample shows about 110,000 clones, 68% of them seen only once. The sequenced material came from memory CD8+ T cells sorted from blood. These receptors originate from a woman aged 25 to 45 in good health. Each CDR3 is given with its conserved first and last residue. The order of the fields is J gene, D gene, V gene, clone size, CDR3 protein, CDR3 DNA. The D gene is left open where the match is weak. Size is stated for part of the rows, as once, few or many counts, or as a class when the clone is expanded.

TRBJ1-2 | - | TRBV7-2 | - | CASSLQQGSNYGYTF | TGTGCCAGCAGCTTGCAACAGGGATCTAACTATGGCTACACCTTC
TRBJ1-5 | TRBD1 | TRBV28 | few | CASRVEGAINQPQHF | TGTGCCAGCAGAGTCGAGGGGGCGATCAATCAGCCCCAGCATTTT
TRBJ2-6 | TRBD1 | TRBV2 | few | CASSVDRVGGGANVLTF | TGTGCCAGCAGCGTAGACAGGGTTGGTGGTGGGGCCAACGTCCTGACTTTC
TRBJ2-7 | - | TRBV2 | - | CASLLLPDSSYEQYF | TGTGCCAGCCTTCTTCTCCCGGACAGCTCCTACGAGCAGTACTTC
TRBJ1-6 | TRBD1 | TRBV6-5 | once | CASSYQTGLNSPLHF | TGTGCCAGCAGTTACCAGACAGGGCTTAATTCACCCCTCCACTTT
TRBJ2-3 | TRBD1 | TRBV6-4 | few | CASSEARGQGLDTQYF | TGTGCCAGCAGTGAAGCGCGGGGACAGGGTCTTGATACGCAGTATTTT
TRBJ1-1 | - | TRBV10-3 | - | CAIKTVNTEAFF | TGTGCCATCAAAACAGTGAACACTGAAGCTTTCTTT
TRBJ2-7 | - | TRBV28 | - | CASSFFGHLNYEQYF | TGTGCCAGCAGTTTTTTCGGACACTTAAACTACGAGCAGTACTTC
TRBJ2-1 | TRBD2 | TRBV25-1 | - | CASSDRLAGERDNEQFF | TGTGCCAGCAGTGACCGTCTAGCGGGAGAAAGGGACAATGAGCAGTTCTTC
TRBJ2-7 | - | TRBV2 | - | CASSWEASYEQYF | TGTGCCAGCAGTTGGGAGGCCTCCTACGAGCAGTACTTC
TRBJ2-3 | - | TRBV7-3 | - | CASSLSGGITDTQYF | TGTGCCAGCAGCTTATCTGGGGGCATCACAGATACGCAGTATTTT
TRBJ2-5 | TRBD2 | TRBV5-1 | few | CASSSGLAGQETQYF | TGCGCCAGCAGCTCCGGACTAGCGGGCCAAGAGACCCAGTACTTC
TRBJ2-7 | - | TRBV5-6 | - | CASSLVGGNYEQYF | TGTGCCAGCAGCTTGGTGGGTGGAAACTACGAGCAGTACTTC
TRBJ2-7 | - | TRBV5-8 | few | CASSRQSSYEQYF | TGTGCCAGCAGCCGTCAGAGCTCCTACGAGCAGTACTTC
TRBJ2-1 | TRBD2 | TRBV4-2 | - | CASSQDGTSGTAYNEQFF | TGTGCCAGCAGCCAAGACGGAACTAGCGGGACAGCCTACAATGAGCAGTTCTTC
TRBJ2-4 | TRBD1 | TRBV6-6 | many | CASSYSRQGADIQYF | TGTGCCAGCAGTTACTCGCGGCAGGGGGCAGACATTCAGTACTTC
TRBJ1-1 | - | TRBV6-6 | few | CASSYSRAGSTEAFF | TGTGCCAGCAGTTACTCGAGGGCAGGGAGCACTGAAGCTTTCTTT
TRBJ2-2 | TRBD1 | TRBV19 | - | CASRPSGDRMIGELFF | TGTGCCAGTAGACCCTCCGGGGACAGGATGATCGGGGAGCTGTTTTTT
TRBJ1-1 | - | TRBV6-5 | - | CASSNYKNTEAFF | TGTGCCAGCAGCAATTACAAGAACACTGAAGCTTTCTTT
TRBJ2-6 | - | TRBV5-1 | once | CASSYGLPGANVLTF | TGCGCCAGCAGCTACGGACTCCCCGGGGCCAACGTCCTGACTTTC
TRBJ1-2 | - | TRBV7-2 | many | CASSSTQGNYGYTF | TGTGCCAGCAGCTCAACCCAGGGGAACTATGGCTACACCTTC
TRBJ1-5 | - | TRBV28 | many | CASSLSQPQHF | TGTGCCAGCAGTTTGTCCCAGCCCCAGCATTTT
TRBJ2-2 | - | TRBV11-2 | - | CASSLGRGDTGELFF | TGTGCCAGCAGCTTAGGGCGTGGGGACACCGGGGAGCTGTTTTTT
TRBJ2-5 | TRBD2 | TRBV7-2 | few | CASSTGTRSQETQYF | TGTGCCAGCAGTACCGGGACTAGAAGCCAAGAGACCCAGTACTTC
TRBJ1-5 | TRBD1 | TRBV27 | - | CASSLSSRGHQPQHF | TGTGCCAGCAGTTTATCATCCAGGGGGCATCAGCCCCAGCATTTT
TRBJ2-7 | - | TRBV30 | - | CAWRCPRRSVSYEQYF | TGTGCCTGGAGGTGCCCCAGAAGGTCAGTCTCCTACGAGCAGTACTTC
TRBJ2-3 | TRBD2 | TRBV19 | - | CASSMGGSVTDTQYF | TGTGCCAGTAGTATGGGCGGGAGTGTAACAGATACGCAGTATTTT
TRBJ1-1 | - | TRBV4-1 | medium-sized | CASSASTGNTEAFF | TGCGCCAGCAGCGCGTCGACGGGGAACACTGAAGCTTTCTTT
TRBJ2-1 | - | TRBV7-2 | - | CASSSQPYNEQFF | TGTGCCAGCAGCTCCCAACCCTACAATGAGCAGTTCTTC
TRBJ1-1 | - | TRBV6-1 | once | CASSIRGTEAFF | TGTGCCAGCAGTATAAGGGGGACTGAAGCTTTCTTT
TRBJ1-1 | - | TRBV30 | - | CAWSVGGRENTEAFF | TGTGCCTGGAGTGTAGGCGGACGGGAGAACACTGAAGCTTTCTTT
TRBJ1-4 | - | TRBV19 | few | CASLSSAGEKLFF | TGTGCCAGCCTGTCGTCGGCCGGAGAAAAACTGTTTTTT
TRBJ1-1 | - | TRBV18 | - | CASSRRRKNTEAFF | TGTGCCAGCTCACGAAGGCGGAAAAACACTGAAGCTTTCTTT
TRBJ1-3 | - | TRBV5-1 | - | CASSLFEGTLDF | TGCGCCAGCAGCTTGTTTGAGGGAACCCTTGATTTT
TRBJ2-1 | TRBD2 | TRBV13 | - | CASSLEGGANEQFF | TGTGCCAGCAGCTTAGAGGGAGGGGCGAATGAGCAGTTCTTC
TRBJ1-1 | - | TRBV7-8 | few | CASIALTGDWSPNTEAFF | TGTGCCAGCATCGCGCTTACGGGAGACTGGTCGCCGAACACTGAAGCTTTCTTT
TRBJ2-7 | - | TRBV7-2 | few | CASSLVVGPYYEQYF | TGTGCCAGCAGCTTAGTGGTTGGGCCCTACTACGAGCAGTACTTC
TRBJ2-1 | - | TRBV19 | - | CASSIEEGSYNEQFF | TGTGCCAGTAGTATAGAGGAGGGATCCTACAATGAGCAGTTCTTC
TRBJ2-5 | - | TRBV14 | - | CASSWRWGSRGETQYF | TGTGCCAGCAGCTGGAGGTGGGGGAGTAGGGGAGAGACCCAGTACTTC
TRBJ1-4 | - | TRBV5-6 | - | CASSLENSANEKLFF | TGTGCCAGCAGCTTGGAAAATTCAGCTAATGAAAAACTGTTTTTT
TRBJ2-5 | TRBD2 | TRBV25-1 | few | CASSPSVTSGSQETQYF | TGTGCCAGCAGTCCGAGTGTAACTAGCGGGTCCCAAGAGACCCAGTACTTC
TRBJ1-1 | - | TRBV7-8 | few | CASSLMEGYTEAFF | TGTGCCAGCAGCTTAATGGAGGGGTACACTGAAGCTTTCTTT
TRBJ2-7 | TRBD2 | TRBV7-8 | - | CASSFRSGGLSYEQYF | TGTGCCAGCAGCTTCCGATCGGGGGGGCTCTCCTACGAGCAGTACTTC
TRBJ2-1 | - | TRBV5-1 | - | CASSSGDYNEQFF | TGCGCCAGCAGCTCGGGGGACTACAATGAGCAGTTCTTC
TRBJ2-2 | TRBD2 | TRBV11-2 | - | CASSLFAGDTGELFF | TGTGCCAGCAGCTTATTTGCGGGAGATACCGGGGAGCTGTTTTTT
TRBJ2-1 | - | TRBV19 | - | CASSIAGPTYNEQFF | TGTGCCAGTAGTATAGCGGGACCCACCTACAATGAGCAGTTCTTC
TRBJ2-3 | - | TRBV20-1 | - | CSARDPDTQYF | TGCAGTGCTAGAGATCCAGATACGCAGTATTTT
TRBJ2-1 | TRBD2 | TRBV4-1 | - | CASSQVTSGRVGNEQFF | TGCGCCAGCAGCCAAGTGACTAGCGGGAGAGTGGGGAATGAGCAGTTCTTC
TRBJ2-3 | - | TRBV6-4 | many | CASSERSTDTQYF | TGTGCCAGCAGTGAGCGCAGCACAGATACGCAGTATTTT
TRBJ2-6 | - | TRBV6-6 | few | CASSPTRPGANVLTF | TGTGCCAGCAGTCCTACTAGGCCTGGGGCCAACGTCCTGACTTTC
TRBJ2-5 | TRBD1 | TRBV6-1 | - | CASSGTGGAPWETQYF | TGTGCCAGCAGTGGGACAGGGGGCGCCCCGTGGGAGACCCAGTACTTC
TRBJ1-3 | - | TRBV15 | many | CATSMIMTGSGNTIYF | TGTGCCACCAGCATGATTATGACAGGCTCTGGAAACACCATATATTTT
TRBJ2-3 | - | TRBV28 | - | CASSFQVGTDTQYF | TGTGCCAGCAGTTTTCAAGTGGGGACAGATACGCAGTATTTT
TRBJ2-5 | TRBD1 | TRBV30 | few | CAWSLTGGDAETQYF | TGTGCCTGGAGTTTAACAGGGGGTGATGCGGAGACCCAGTACTTC
TRBJ2-1 | - | TRBV20-1 | - | CSAQHEGQFF | TGCAGTGCCCAACACGAGGGGCAGTTCTTC
TRBJ1-1 | - | TRBV11-2 | once | CASTNRGGSTEAFF | TGTGCCAGCACCAACCGGGGGGGTTCGACTGAAGCTTTCTTT
TRBJ1-1 | - | TRBV6-5 | - | CASSGLDSEEAFF | TGTGCCAGCAGTGGACTGGACAGCGAAGAAGCTTTCTTT